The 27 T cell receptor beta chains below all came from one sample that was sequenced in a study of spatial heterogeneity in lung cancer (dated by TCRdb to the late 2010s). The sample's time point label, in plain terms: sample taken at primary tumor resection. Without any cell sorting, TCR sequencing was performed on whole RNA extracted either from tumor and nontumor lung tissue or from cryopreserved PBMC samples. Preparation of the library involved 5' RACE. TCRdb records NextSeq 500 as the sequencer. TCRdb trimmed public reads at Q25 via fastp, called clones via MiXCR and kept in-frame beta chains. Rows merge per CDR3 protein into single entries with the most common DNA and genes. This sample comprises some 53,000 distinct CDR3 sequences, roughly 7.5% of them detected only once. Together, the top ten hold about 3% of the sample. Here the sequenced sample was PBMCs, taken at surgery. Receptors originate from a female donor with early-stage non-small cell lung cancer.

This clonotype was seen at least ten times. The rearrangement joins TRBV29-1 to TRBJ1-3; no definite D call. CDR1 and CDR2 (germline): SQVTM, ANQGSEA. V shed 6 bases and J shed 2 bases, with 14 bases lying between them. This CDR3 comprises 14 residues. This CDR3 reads CSVAGGEAGNTIYF. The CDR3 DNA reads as TGCAGCGTCGCGGGAGGAGAGGCTGGAAACACCATATATTTT.

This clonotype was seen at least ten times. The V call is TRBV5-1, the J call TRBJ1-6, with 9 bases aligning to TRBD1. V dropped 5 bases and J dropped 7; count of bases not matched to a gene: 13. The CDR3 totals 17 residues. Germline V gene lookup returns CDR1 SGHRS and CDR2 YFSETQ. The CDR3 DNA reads TGCGCCAGCAGACCGTCTACAGGGGGCGGTCTGAATTCACCCCTCCACTTT. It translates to CASRPSTGGGLNSPLHF. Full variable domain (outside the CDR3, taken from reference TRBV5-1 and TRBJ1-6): KAGVTQTPRYLIKTRGQQVTLSCSPISGHRSVSWYQQTPGQGLQFLFEYFSETQRNKGNFPGRFSGRQFSNSRSEMNVSTLELGDSALYLCASRPSTGGGLNSPLHFGNGTRLTVT.

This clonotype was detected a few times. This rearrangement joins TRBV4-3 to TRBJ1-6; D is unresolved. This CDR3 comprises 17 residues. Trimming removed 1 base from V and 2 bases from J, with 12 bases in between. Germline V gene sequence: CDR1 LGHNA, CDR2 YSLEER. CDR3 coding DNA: TGCGCCAGCAGCCAAGCTTTCGAAATTACCTATAATTCACCCCTCCACTTT. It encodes CASSQAFEITYNSPLHF.

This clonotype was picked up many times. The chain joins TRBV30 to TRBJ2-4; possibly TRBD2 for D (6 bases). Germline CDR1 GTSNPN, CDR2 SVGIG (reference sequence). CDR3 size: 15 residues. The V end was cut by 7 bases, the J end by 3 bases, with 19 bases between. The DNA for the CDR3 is TGTGCCTATACCCCGGGGGTTTCTGGCAAAAACATTCAGTACTTC. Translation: CAYTPGVSGKNIQYF.

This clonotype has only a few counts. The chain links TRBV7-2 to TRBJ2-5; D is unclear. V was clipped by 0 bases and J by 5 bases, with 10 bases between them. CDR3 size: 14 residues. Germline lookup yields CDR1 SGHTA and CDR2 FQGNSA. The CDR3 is CASSLALIGETQYF. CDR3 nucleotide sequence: TGTGCCAGCAGCTTAGCGTTGATAGGGGAGACCCAGTACTTC.

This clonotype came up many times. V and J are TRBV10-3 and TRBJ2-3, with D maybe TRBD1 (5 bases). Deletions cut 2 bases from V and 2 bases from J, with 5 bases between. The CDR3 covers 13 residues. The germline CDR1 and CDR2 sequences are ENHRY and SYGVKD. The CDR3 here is CAISEGATDTQYF. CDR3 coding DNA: TGTGCCATCAGTGAGGGGGCCACAGATACGCAGTATTTT.

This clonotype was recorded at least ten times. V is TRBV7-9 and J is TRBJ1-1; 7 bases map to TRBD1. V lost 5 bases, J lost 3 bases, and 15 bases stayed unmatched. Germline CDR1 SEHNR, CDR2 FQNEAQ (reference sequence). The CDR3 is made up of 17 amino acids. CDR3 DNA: TGTGCCAGCAGCGCCCGGACAGGCTTAAGGGGGGACACTGAAGCTTTCTTT. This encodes CASSARTGLRGDTEAFF.

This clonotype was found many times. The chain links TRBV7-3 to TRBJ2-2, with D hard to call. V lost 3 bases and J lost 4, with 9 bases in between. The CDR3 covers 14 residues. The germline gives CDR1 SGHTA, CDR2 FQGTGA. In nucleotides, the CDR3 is TGTGCCAGCAGCTTGGGCCGGAGCACCGGGGAGCTGTTTTTT. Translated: CASSLGRSTGELFF.

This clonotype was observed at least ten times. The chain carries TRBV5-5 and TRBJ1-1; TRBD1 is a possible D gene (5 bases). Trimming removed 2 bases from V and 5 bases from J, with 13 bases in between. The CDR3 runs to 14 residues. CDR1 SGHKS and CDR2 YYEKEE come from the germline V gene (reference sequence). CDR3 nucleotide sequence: TGTGCCAGCAGCTTCGGGGGGTTGGTAACTGAAGCTTTCTTT. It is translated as CASSFGGLVTEAFF.

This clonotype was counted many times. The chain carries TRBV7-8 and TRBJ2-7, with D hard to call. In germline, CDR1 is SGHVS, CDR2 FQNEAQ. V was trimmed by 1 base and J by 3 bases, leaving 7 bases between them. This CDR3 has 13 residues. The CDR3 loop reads CASSLDSDYEQYF. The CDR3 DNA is TGTGCCAGCAGCTTAGACTCGGACTACGAGCAGTACTTC.

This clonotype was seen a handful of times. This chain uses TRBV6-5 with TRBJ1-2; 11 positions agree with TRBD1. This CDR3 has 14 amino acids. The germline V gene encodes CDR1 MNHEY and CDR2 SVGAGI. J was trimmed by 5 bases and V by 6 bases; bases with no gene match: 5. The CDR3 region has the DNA TGTGCCAGCAGCTTTGGACAGGGGGCGTATGGCTACACCTTC. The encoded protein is CASSFGQGAYGYTF.

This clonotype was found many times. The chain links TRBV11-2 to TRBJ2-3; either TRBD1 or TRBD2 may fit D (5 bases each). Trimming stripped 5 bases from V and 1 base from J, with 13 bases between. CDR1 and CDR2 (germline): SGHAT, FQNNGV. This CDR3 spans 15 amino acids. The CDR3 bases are TGTGCCAGCAGCCGCCGGGGCGAGGGCACAGATACGCAGTATTTT. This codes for CASSRRGEGTDTQYF.

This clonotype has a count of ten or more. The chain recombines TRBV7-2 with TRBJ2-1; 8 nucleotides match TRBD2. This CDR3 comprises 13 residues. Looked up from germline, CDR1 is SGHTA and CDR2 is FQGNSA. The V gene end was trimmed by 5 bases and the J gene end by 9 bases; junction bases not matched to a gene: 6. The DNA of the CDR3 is TGTGCCAGCAGCCGGGGGGGGCAGGGTGAGCAGTTCTTC. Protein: CASSRGGQGEQFF.

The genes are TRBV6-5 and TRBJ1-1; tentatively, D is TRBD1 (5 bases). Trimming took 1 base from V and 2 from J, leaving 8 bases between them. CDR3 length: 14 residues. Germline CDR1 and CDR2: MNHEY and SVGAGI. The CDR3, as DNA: TGTGCCAGCAGTTACTTGCAGGGAAACACTGAAGCTTTCTTT. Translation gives CASSYLQGNTEAFF.

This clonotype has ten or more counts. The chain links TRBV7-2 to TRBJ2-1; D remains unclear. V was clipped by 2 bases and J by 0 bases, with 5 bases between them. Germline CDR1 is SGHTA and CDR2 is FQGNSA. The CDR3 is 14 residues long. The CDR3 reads CASSLTPSYNEQFF. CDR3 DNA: TGTGCCAGCAGCTTAACTCCCTCCTACAATGAGCAGTTCTTC. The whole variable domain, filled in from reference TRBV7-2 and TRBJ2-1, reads GAGVSQSPSNKVTEKGKDVELRCDPISGHTALYWYRQSLGQGLEFLIYFQGNSAPDKSGLPSDRFSAERTGGSVSTLTIQRTQQEDSAVYLCASSLTPSYNEQFFGPGTRLTVL.

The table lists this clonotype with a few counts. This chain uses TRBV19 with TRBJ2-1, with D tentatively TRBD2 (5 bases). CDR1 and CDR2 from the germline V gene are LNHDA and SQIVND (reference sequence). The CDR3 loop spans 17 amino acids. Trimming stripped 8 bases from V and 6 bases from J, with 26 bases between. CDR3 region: CASSQYRGNNRVNEQFF. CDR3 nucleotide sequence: TGTGCCAGTTCCCAGTACAGAGGGAACAATAGGGTCAATGAGCAGTTCTTC.

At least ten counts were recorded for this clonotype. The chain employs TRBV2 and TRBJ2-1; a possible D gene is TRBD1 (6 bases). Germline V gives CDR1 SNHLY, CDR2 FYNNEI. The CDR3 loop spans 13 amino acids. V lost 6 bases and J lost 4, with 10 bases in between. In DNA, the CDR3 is TGTGCCAGCAGGGGGGCAGAATACAATGAGCAGTTCTTC. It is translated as CASRGAEYNEQFF.

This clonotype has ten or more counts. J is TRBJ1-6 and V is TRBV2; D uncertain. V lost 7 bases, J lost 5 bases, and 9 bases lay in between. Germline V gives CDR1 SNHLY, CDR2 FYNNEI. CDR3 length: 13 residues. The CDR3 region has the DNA TGTGCCAGCATTGACACGGATAATTCACCCCTCCACTTT. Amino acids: CASIDTDNSPLHF.

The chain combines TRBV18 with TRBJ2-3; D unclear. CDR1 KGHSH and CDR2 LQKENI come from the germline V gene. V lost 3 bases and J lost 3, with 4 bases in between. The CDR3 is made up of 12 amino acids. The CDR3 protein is CASSPGTDTQYF. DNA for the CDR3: TGTGCCAGCTCACCGGGGACAGATACGCAGTATTTT.

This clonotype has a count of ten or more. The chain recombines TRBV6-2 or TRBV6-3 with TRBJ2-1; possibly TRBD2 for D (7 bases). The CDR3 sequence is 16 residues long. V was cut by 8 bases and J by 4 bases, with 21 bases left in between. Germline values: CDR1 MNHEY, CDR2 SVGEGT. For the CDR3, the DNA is TGTGCCAGCGGCTACGGTAGGGGGGGACCATACAATGAGCAGTTCTTC. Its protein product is CASGYGRGGPYNEQFF.

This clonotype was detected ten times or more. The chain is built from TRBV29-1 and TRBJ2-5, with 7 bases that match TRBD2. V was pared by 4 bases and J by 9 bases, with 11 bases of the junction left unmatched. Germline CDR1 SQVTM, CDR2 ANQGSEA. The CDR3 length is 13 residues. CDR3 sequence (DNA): TGCAGCGTTGTTCGGACTAGGGTAAAGGCCCAGTACTTC. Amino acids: CSVVRTRVKAQYF.

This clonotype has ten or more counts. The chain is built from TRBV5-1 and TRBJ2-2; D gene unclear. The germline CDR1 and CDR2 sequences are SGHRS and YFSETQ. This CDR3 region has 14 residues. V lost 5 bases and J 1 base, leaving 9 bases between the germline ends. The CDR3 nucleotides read TGCGCCAGCAGTTTTGTCCTGAACACCGGGGAGCTGTTTTTT. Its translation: CASSFVLNTGELFF.

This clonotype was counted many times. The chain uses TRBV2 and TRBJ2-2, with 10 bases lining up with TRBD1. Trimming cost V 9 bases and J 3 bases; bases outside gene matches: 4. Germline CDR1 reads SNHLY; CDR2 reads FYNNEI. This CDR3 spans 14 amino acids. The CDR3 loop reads CASWDRGYTGELFF. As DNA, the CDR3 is TGTGCCAGTTGGGACAGGGGATACACCGGGGAGCTGTTTTTT.

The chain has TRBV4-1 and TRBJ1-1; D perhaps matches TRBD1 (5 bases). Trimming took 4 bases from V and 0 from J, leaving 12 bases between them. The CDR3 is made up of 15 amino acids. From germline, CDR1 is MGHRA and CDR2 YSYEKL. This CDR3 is CASSRPPGVNTEAFF. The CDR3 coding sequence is TGCGCCAGCAGCCGACCTCCGGGGGTGAACACTGAAGCTTTCTTT.

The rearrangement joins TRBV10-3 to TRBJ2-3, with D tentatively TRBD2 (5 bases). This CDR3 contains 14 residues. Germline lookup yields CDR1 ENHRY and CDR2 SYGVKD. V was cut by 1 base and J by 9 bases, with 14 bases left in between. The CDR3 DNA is TGTGCCATCAGTGAGTGGAATCGGGGAAACACGCAGTATTTT. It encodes CAISEWNRGNTQYF.

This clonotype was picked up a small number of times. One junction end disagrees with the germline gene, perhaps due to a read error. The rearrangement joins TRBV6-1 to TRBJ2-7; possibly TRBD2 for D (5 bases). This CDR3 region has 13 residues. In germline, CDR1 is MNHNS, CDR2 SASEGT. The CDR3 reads CASSEVLGPSPDF. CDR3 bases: TGTGCCAGCAGTGAGGTACTAGGGCCGTCCCCCGACTTC.

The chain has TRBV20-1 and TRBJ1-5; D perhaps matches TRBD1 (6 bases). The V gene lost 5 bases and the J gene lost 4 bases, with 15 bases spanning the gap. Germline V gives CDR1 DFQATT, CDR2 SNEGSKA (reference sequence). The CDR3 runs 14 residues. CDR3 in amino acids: CSAAPGQRNQPQHF. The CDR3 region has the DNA TGCAGTGCTGCTCCGGGACAAAGGAATCAGCCCCAGCATTTT.